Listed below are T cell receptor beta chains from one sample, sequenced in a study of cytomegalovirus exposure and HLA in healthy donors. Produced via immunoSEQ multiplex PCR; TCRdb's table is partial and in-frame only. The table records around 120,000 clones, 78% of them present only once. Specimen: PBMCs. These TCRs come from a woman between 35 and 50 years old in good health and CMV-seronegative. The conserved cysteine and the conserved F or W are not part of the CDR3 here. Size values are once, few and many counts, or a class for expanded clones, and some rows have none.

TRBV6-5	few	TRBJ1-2	ASSYLNSGGHGYT
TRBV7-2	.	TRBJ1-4	ASSPQARRLEKLF
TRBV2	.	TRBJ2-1	ASRGHSGSGSYNEQF
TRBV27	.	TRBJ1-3	ASSLSPGLALGNTIY
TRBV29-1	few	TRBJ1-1	SVEWARGHPEAF
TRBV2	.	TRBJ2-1	ASSLGQGSYNEQF
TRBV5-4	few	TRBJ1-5	ASSTGGNQPQH
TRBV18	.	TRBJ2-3	ASSPMRASTDTQY
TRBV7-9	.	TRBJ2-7	SSTYLGEQY
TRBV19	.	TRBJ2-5	ASSIDVLAGETQY